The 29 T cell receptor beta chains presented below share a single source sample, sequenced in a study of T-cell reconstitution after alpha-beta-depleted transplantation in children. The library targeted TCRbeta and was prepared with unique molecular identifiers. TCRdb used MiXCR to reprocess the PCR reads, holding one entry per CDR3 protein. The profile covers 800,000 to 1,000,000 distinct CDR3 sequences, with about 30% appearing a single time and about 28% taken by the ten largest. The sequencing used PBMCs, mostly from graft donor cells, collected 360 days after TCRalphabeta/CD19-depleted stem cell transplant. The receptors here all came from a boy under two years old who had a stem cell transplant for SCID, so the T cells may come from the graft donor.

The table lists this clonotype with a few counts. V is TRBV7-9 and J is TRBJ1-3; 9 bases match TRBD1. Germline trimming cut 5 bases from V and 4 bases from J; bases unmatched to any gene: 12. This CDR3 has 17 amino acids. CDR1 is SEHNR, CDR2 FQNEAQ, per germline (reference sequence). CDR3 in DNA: TGTGCCAGCAGCGACGGGACAGGGCATTTGCCCGGAAACACCATATATTTT. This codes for CASSDGTGHLPGNTIYF.

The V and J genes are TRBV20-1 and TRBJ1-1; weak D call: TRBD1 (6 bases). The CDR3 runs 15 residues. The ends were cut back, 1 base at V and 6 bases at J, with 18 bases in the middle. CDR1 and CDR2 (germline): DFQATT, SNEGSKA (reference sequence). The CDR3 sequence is CSARAKRGGFAEAFF. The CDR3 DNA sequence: TGCAGTGCTAGAGCTAAACGAGGGGGTTTCGCTGAAGCTTTCTTT.

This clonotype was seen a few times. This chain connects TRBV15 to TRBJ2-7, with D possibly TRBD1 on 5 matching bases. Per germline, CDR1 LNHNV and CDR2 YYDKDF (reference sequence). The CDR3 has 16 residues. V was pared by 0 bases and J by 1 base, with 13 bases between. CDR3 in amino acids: CATSRDPQGPSYEQYF. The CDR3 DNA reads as TGTGCCACCAGCAGAGACCCTCAGGGCCCTTCCTACGAGCAGTACTTC.

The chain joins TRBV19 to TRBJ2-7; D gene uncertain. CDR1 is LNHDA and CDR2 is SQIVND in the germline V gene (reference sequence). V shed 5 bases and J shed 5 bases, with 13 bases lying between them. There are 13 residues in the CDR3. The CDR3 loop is CASSFVPFHEQYF. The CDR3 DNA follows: TGTGCCAGTAGTTTTGTGCCGTTCCACGAGCAGTACTTC.

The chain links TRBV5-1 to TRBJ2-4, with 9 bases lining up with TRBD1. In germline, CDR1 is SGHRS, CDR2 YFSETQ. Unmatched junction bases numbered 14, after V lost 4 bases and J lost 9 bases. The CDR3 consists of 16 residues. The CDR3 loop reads CASSGYPGQGLGIQYF. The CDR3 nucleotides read TGCGCCAGCAGCGGATACCCGGGACAGGGCTTGGGCATTCAGTACTTC.

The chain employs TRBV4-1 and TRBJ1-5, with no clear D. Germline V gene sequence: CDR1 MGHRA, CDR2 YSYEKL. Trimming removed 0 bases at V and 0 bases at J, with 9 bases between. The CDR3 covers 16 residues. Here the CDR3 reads CASSQDWPSSNQPQHF. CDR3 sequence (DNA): TGCGCCAGCAGCCAAGATTGGCCGTCTAGCAATCAGCCCCAGCATTTT.

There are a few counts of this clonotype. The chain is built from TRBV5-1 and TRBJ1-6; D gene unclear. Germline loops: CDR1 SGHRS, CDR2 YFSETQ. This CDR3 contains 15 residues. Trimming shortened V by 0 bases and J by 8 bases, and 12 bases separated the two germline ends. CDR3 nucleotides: TGCGCCAGCAGCTTGGTGGGTAGGACCGATTCACCCCTCCACTTT. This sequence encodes CASSLVGRTDSPLHF. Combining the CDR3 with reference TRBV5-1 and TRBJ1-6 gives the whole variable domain KAGVTQTPRYLIKTRGQQVTLSCSPISGHRSVSWYQQTPGQGLQFLFEYFSETQRNKGNFPGRFSGRQFSNSRSEMNVSTLELGDSALYLCASSLVGRTDSPLHFGNGTRLTVT.

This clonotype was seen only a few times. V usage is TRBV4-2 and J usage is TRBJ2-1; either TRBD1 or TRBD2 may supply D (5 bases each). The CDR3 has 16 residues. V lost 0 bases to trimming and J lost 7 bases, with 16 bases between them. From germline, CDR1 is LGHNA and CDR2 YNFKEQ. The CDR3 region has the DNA TGTGCCAGCAGCCAAGATAGGGGCGAAGGGGAGAATGAGCAGTTCTTC. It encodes CASSQDRGEGENEQFF.

Written as DNA, the CDR3 is TGTGCCAGCAGCCCCACCGCTACAGGGGGCGGCTCCTACGAGCAGTACTTC. Amino acids: CASSPTATGGGSYEQYF. The V gene is TRBV21-1, the J gene TRBJ2-7; the table's D call TRBD1 went unverified against the DNA. TRBV21-1 is assigned pseudogene status. CDR3 length: 17 residues.

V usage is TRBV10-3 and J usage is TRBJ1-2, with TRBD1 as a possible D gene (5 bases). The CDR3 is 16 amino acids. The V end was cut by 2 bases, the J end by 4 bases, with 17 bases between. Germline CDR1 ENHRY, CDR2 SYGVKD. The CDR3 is CAISEAQGELSYGYTF. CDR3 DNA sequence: TGTGCCATCAGTGAGGCCCAGGGAGAGTTGTCCTATGGCTACACCTTC.

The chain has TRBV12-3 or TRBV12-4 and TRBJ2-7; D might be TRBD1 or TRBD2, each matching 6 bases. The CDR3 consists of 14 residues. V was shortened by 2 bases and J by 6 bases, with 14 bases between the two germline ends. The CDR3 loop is CASSLLTGGCEQYF. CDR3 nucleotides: TGTGCCAGCAGTTTACTTACCGGGGGCTGCGAGCAGTACTTC.

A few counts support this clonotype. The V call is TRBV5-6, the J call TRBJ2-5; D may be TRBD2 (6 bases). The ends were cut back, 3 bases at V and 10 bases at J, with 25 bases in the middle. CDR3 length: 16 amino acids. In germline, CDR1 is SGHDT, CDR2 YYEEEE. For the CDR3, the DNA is TGTGCCAGCAGCTGGGGACTGCCGGCGACAATGGGTGTCCAGTACTTC. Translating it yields CASSWGLPATMGVQYF.

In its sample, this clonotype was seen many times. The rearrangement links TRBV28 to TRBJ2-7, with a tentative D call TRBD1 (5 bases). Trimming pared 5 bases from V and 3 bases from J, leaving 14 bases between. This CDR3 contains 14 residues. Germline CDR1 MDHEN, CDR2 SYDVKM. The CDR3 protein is CASSARQFNYEQYF. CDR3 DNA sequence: TGTGCCAGCAGTGCCCGACAGTTTAACTACGAGCAGTACTTC.

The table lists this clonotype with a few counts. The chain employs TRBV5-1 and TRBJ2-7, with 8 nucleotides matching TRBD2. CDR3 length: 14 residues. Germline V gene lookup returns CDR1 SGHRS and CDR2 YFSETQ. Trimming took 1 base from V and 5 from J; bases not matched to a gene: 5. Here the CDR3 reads CASSLWSGGNEQYF. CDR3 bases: TGCGCCAGCAGCTTGTGGAGCGGGGGTAACGAGCAGTACTTC.

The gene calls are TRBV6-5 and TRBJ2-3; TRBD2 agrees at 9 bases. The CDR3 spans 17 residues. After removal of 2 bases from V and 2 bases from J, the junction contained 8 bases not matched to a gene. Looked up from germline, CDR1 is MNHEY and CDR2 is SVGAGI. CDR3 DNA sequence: TGTGCCAGCAGTTACACCTTAACTAGCGGGCACACAGATACGCAGTATTTT. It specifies CASSYTLTSGHTDTQYF.

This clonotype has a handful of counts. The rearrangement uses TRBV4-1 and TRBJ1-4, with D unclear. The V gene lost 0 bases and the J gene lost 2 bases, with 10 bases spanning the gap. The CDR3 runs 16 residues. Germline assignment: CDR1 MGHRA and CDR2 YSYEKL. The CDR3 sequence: CASSQDPPWTNEKLFF. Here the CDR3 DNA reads TGCGCCAGCAGCCAAGATCCCCCGTGGACTAATGAAAAACTGTTTTTT.

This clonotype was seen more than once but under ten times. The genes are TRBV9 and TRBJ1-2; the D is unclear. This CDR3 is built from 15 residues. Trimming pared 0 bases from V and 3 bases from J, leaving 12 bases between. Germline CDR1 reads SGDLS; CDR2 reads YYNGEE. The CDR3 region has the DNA TGTGCCAGCAGCGTAGGAGGCACAGCCGACTATGGCTACACCTTC. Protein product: CASSVGGTADYGYTF. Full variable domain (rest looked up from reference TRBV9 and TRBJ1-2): DSGVTQTPKHLITATGQRVTLRCSPRSGDLSVYWYQQSLDQGLQFLIQYYNGEERAKGNILERFSAQQFPDLHSELNLSSLELGDSALYFCASSVGGTADYGYTFGSGTRLTVV.

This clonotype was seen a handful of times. For the CDR3, the DNA is TGTGCCAGCAGCTTGAGCGGGGGTGAAGAGACCCAGTACTTC. The encoded protein is CASSLSGGEETQYF. The chain links TRBV28 to TRBJ2-5; 8 bases match TRBD2. The junction had 6 bases not matched to a gene; V was cut back by 6 bases and J by 3 bases. The CDR3 totals 14 residues. Germline V gives CDR1 MDHEN, CDR2 SYDVKM.

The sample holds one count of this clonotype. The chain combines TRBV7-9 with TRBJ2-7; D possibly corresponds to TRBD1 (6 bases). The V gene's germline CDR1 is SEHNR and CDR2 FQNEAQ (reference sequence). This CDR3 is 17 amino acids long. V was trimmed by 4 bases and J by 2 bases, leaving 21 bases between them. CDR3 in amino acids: CASSYLGHLSPPYEQYF. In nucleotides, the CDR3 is TGTGCCAGCAGCTATCTGGGACACTTATCCCCACCCTACGAGCAGTACTTC. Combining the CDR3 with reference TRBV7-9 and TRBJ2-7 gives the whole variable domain DTGVSQNPRHKITKRGQNVTFRCDPISEHNRLYWYRQTLGQGPEFLTYFQNEAQLEKSRLLSDRFSAERPKGSFSTLEIQRTEQGDSAMYLCASSYLGHLSPPYEQYFGPGTRLTVT.

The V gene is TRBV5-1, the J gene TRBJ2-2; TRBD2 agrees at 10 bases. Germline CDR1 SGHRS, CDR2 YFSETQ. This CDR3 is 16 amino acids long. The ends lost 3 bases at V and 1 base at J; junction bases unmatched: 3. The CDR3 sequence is CASSSTSGENTGELFF. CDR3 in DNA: TGCGCCAGCAGCTCCACTAGCGGGGAGAACACCGGGGAGCTGTTTTTT.

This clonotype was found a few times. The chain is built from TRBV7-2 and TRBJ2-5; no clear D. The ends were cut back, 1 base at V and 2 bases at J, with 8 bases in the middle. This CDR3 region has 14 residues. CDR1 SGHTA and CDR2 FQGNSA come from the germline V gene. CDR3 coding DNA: TGTGCCAGCAGCTTAGGGAACCAGCAAGAGACCCAGTACTTC. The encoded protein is CASSLGNQQETQYF.

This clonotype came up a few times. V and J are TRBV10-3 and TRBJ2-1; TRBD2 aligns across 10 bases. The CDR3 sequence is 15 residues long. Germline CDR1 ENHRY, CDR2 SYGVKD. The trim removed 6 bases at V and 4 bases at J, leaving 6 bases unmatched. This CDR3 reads CAISLAGAPYNEQFF. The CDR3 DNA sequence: TGTGCCATCAGCCTAGCGGGGGCGCCATACAATGAGCAGTTCTTC.

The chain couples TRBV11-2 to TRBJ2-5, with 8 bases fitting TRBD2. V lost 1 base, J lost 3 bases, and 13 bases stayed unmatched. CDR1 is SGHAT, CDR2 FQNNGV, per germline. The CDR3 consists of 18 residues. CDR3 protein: CASSLGWGPGRAEETQYF. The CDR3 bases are TGTGCCAGCAGCTTAGGTTGGGGGCCCGGGAGGGCCGAAGAGACCCAGTACTTC.

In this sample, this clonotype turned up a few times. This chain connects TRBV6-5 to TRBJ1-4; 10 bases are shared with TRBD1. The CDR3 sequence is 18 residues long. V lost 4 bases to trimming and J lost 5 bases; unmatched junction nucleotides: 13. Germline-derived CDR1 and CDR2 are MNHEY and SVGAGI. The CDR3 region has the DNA TGTGCCAGCAGTTGGTCCCGGCGGGACAGGGGAGCGAATGAAAAACTGTTTTTT. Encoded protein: CASSWSRRDRGANEKLFF.

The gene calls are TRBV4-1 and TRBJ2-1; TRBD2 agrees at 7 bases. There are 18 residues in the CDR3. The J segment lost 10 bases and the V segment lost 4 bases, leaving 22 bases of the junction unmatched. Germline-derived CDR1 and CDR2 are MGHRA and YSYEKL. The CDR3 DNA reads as TGCGCCAGCAGCCCATATGACCCGGGACTAAGGAGTTTAGCCGAGCAGTTCTTC. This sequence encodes CASSPYDPGLRSLAEQFF.

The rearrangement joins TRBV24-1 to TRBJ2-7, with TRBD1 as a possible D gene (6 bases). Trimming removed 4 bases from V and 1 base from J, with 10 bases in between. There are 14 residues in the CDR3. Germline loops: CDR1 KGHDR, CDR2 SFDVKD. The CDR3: CATSDPGTSYEQYF. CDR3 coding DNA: TGTGCCACCAGTGACCCCGGGACATCCTACGAGCAGTACTTC.

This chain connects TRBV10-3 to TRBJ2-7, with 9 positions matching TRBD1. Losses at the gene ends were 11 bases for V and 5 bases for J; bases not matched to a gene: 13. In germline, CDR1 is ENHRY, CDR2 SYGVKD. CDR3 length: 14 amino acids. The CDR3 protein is CAANRDREYDEQYF. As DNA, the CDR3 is TGTGCCGCCAACCGGGACAGGGAATATGACGAGCAGTACTTC.

Here the CDR3 DNA reads TGTGCCAGCAGCTTAGAGGGGGGGAAGGCCTACAATGAGCAGTTCTTC. It codes for CASSLEGGKAYNEQFF. The chain joins TRBV7-9 to TRBJ2-1; TRBD2 is a possible D gene (7 bases). Germline lookup yields CDR1 SEHNR and CDR2 FQNEAQ (reference sequence). Trimming took off 1 base at V and 2 bases at J, with 12 bases between the two ends. CDR3 length: 16 residues.

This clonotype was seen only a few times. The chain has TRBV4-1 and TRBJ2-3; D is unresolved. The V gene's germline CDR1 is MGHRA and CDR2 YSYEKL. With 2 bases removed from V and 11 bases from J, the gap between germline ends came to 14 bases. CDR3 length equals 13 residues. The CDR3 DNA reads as TGCGCCAGCAGCCAAACAATCAGAACCAGGCAGTATTTT. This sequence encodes CASSQTIRTRQYF.